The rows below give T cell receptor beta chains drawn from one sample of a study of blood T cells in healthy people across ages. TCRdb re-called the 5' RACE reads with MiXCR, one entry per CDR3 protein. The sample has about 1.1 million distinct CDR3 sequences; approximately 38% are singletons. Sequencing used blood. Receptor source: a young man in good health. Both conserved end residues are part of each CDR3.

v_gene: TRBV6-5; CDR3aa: CASSYSTDRADGYTF
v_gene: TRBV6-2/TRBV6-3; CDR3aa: CASQTRTSGRPKTFYEQYF
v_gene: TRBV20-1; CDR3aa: CSAPHESRPGWDFYGYTF
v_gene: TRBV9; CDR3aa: CASSQGFWSDTQYF
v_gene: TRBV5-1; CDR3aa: CASSSAQGGTEAFF
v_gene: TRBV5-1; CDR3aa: CASSFGASGPVDTQYF
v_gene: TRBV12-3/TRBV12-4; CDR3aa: CASRVTGIHEQFF
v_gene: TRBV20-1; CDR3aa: CSAAKQTGATEAFF
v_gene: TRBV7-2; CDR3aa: CASSLSPRDIEDTQYF
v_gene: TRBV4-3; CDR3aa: CASSHGQGRDYGYTF
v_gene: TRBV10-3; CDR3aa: CAISELEGYTF
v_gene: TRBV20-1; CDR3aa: CSARDGPHNSPLHF
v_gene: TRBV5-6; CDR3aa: CASSLGGPGGTEAFF
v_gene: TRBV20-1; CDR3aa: CSAQPTLNEQFF
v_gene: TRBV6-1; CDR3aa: CASRLRSGPYSPLHF
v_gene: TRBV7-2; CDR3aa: CASSPSGVGETQYF
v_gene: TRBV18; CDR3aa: CASRSDRPRSSQHF
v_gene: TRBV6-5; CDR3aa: CASCTLYYGYTF
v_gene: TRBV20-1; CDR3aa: CSAIDRANGYTF
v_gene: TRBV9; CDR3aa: CASSVTPFANTGELFF
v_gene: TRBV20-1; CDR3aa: CSAKGGRETQYF
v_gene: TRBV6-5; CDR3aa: CASNREDRAMNTEAFF
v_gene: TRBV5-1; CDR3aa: CASSLGTGTYGYTF
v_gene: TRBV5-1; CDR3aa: CASSETVTKLEAFF
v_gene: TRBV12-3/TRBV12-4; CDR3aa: CASRQSIRRSNTGELFF
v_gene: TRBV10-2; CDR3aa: CASLGLAGGRSSYNEQFF
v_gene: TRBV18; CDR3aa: CASSPSPGQETQYF
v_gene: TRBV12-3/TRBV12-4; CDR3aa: CASSQGGPEAFF
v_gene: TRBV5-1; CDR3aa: CASSLDLGEVYGYTF
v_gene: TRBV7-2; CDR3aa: CASSLEQAGGNTQYF
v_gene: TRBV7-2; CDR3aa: CASSSPDTGTQYF
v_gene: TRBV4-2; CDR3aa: CASSQGVGGSSYNEQYF
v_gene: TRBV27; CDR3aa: CASTKVSPFNEQYF
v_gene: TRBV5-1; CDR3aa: CASSLVPTGDGELFF
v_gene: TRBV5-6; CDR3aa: CASSYLGEGTTGELFF
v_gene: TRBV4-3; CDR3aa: CASSQDLLNTGELFF
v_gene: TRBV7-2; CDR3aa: CASRYTRQGGNEQFF
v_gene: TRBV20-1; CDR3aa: CSAVLAGGLSYNEQFF
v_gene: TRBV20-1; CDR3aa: CSASPGIQPQHF
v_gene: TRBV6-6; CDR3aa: CASSVQGMNTEAFF